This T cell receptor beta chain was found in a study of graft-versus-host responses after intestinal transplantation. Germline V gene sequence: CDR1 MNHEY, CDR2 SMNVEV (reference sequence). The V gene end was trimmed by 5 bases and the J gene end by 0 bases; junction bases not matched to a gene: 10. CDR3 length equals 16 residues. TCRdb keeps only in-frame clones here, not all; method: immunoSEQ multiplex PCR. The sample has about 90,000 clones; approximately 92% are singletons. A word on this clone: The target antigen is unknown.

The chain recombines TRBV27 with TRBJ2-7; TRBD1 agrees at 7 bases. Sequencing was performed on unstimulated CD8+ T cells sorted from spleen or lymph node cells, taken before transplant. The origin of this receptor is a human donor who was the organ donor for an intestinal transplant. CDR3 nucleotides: TGTGCCAGCAGTGCTACAGGGGCTAGAAGCTCCTACGAGCAGTACTTC. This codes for CASSATGARSSYEQYF.